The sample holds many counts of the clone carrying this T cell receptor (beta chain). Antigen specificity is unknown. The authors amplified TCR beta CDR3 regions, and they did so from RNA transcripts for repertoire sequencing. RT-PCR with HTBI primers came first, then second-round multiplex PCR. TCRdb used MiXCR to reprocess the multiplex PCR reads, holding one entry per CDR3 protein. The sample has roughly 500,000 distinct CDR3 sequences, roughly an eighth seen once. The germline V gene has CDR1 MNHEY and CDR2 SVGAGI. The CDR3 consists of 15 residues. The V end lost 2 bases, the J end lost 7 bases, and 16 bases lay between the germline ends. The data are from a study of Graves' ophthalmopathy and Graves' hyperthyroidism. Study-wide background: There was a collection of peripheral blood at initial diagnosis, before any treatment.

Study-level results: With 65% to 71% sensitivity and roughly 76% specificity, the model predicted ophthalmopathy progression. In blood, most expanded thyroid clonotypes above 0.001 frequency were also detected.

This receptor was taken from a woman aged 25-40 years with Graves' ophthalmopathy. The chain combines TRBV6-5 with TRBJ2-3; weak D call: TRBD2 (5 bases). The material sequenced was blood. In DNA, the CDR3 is TGTGCCAGCAGTTACAAAGCGGATACCGCTAATACGCAGTATTTT. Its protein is CASSYKADTANTQYF.